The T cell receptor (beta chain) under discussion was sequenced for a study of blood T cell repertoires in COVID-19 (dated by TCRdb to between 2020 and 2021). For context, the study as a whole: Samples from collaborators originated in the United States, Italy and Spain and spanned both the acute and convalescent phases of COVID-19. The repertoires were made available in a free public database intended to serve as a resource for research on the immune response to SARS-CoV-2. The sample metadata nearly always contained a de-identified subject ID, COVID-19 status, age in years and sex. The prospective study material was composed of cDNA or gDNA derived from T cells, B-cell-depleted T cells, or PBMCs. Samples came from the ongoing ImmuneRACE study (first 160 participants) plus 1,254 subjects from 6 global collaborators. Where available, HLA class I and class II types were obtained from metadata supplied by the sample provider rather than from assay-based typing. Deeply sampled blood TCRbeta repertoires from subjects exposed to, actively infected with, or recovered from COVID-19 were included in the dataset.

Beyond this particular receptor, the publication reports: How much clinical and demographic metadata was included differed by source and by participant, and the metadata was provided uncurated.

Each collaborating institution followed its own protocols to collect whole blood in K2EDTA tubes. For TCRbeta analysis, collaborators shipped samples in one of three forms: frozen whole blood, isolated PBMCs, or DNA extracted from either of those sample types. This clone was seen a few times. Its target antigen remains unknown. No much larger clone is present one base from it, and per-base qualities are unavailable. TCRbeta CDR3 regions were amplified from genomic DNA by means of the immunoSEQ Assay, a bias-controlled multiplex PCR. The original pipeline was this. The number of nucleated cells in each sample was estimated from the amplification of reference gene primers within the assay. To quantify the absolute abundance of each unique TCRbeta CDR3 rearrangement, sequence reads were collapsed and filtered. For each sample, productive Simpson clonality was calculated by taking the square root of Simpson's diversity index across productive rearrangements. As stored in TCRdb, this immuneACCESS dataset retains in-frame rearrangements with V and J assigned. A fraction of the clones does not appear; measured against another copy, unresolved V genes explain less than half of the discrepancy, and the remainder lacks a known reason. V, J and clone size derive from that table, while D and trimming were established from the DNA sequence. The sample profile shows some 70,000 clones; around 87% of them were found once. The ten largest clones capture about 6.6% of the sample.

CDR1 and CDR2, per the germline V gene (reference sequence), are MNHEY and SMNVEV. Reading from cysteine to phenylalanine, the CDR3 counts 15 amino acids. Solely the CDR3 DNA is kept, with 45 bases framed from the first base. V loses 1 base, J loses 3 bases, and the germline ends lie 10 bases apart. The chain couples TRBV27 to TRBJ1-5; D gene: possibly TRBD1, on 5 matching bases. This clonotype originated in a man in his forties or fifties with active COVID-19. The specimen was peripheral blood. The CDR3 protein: CASSLYGGSNQPQHF. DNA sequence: TGTGCCAGCAGTTTATACGGGGGATCCAATCAGCCCCAGCATTTT.